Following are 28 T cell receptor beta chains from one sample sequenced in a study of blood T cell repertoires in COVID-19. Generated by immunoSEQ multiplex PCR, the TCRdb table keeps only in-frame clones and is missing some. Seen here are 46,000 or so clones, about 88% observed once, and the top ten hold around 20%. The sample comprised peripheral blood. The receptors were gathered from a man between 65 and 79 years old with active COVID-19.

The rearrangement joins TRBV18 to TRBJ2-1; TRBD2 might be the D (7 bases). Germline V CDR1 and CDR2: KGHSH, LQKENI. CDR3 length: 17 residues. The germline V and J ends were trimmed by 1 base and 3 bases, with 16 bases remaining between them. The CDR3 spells CASSPLPAGHFYNEQFF. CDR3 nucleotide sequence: TGTGCCAGCTCACCACTCCCAGCGGGACATTTCTACAATGAGCAGTTCTTC.

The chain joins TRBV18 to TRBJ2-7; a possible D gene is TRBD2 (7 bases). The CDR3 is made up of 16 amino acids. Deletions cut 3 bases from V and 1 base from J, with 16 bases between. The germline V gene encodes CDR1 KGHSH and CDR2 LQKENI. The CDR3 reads CASSPLRGANSYEQYF. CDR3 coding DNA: TGTGCCAGCTCACCCCTCCGGGGGGCTAATTCCTACGAGCAGTACTTC.

CDR3 amino acids: CASSYSGGRAINEQFF. In DNA, the CDR3 is TGTGCCAGCAGTTACTCGGGCGGGAGGGCCATCAATGAGCAGTTCTTC. This rearrangement joins TRBV6-2 or TRBV6-3 to TRBJ2-1, with TRBD2 matching 9 bases. V was pared by 0 bases and J by 6 bases, with 6 bases of the junction left unmatched. The CDR3 totals 16 residues. Germline assignment: CDR1 MNHEY and CDR2 SVGEGT.

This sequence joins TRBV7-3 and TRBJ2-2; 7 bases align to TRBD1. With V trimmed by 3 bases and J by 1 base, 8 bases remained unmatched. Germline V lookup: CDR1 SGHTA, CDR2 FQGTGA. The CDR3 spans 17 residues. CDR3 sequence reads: CASSLLSGQMNTGELFF. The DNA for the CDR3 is TGTGCCAGCAGCTTGTTGTCGGGACAGATGAACACCGGGGAGCTGTTTTTT.

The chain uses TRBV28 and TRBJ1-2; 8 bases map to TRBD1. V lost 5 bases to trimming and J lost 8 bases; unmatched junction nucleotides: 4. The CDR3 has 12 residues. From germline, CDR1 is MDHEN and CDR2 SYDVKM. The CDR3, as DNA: TGTGCCAGCAGTGCGCAGGGGGCGGGCTACACCTTC. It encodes CASSAQGAGYTF.

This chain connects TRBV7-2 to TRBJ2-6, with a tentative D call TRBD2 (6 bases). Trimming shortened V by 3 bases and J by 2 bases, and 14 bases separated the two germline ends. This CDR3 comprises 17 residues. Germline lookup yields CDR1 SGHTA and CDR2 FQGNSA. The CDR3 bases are TGTGCCAGCAGCTTTCGAGGGACGGGAGCTGGGGCCAACGTCCTGACTTTC. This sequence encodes CASSFRGTGAGANVLTF.

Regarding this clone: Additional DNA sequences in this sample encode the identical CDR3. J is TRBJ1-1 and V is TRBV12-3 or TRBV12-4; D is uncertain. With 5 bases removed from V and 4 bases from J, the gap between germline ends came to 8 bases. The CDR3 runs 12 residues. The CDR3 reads CASSPRGTEAFF. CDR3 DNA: TGTGCCAGCAGTCCCCGAGGCACTGAAGCTTTCTTT.

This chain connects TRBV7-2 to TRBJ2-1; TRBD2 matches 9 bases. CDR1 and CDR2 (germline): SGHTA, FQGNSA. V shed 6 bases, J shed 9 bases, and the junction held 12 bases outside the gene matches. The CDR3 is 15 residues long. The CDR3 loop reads CASRPSGGRASEQFF. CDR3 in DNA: TGTGCCAGCAGACCTAGCGGCGGGAGGGCGAGTGAGCAGTTCTTC. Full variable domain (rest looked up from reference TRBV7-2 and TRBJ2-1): GAGVSQSPSNKVTEKGKDVELRCDPISGHTALYWYRQSLGQGLEFLIYFQGNSAPDKSGLPSDRFSAERTGGSVSTLTIQRTQQEDSAVYLCASRPSGGRASEQFFGPGTRLTVL.

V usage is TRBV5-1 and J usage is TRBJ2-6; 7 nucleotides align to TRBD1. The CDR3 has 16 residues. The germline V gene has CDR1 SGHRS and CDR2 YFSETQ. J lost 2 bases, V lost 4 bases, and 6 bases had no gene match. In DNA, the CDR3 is TGCGCCAGCAGCCCTTCCACAGGGGCTGGGGCCAACGTCCTGACTTTC. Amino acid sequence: CASSPSTGAGANVLTF.

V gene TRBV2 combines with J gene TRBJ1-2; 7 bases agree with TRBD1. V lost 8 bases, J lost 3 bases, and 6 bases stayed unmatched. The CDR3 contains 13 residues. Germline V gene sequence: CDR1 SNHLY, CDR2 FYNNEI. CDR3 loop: CASAKGQYYGYTF. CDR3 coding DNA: TGTGCCAGCGCGAAGGGACAGTACTATGGCTACACCTTC.

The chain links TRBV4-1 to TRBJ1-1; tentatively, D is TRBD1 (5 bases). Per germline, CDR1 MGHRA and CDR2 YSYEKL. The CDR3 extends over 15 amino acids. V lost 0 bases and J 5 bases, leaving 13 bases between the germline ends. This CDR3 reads CASSQDGQGRTEAFF. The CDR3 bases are TGCGCCAGCAGCCAAGATGGGCAGGGAAGGACTGAAGCTTTCTTT.

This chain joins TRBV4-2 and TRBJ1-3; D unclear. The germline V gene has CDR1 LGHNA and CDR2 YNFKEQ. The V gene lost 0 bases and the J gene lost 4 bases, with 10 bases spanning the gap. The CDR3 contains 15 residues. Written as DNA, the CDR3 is TGTGCCAGCAGCCAAGATCAATACATAGGAAACACCATATATTTT. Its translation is CASSQDQYIGNTIYF.

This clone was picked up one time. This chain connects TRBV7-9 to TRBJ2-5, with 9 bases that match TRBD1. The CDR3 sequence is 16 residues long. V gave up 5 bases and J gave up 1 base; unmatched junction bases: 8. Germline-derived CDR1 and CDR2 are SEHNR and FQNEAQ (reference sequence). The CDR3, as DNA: TGTGCCAGCAGCCAATGGACAGGGGCCATCCAAGAGACCCAGTACTTC. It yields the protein CASSQWTGAIQETQYF. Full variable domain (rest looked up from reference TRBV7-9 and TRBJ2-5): DTGVSQNPRHKITKRGQNVTFRCDPISEHNRLYWYRQTLGQGPEFLTYFQNEAQLEKSRLLSDRFSAERPKGSFSTLEIQRTEQGDSAMYLCASSQWTGAIQETQYFGPGTRLLVL.

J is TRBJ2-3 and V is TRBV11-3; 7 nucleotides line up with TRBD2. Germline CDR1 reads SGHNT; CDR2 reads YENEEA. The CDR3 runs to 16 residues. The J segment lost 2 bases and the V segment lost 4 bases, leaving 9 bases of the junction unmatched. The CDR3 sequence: CASSWGSGAPTDTQYF. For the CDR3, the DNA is TGTGCCAGCAGCTGGGGAAGCGGGGCCCCCACAGATACGCAGTATTTT.

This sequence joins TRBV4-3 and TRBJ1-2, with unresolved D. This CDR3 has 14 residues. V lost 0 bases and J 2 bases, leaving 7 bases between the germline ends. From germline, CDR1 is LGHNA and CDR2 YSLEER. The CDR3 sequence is CASSQDYRNYGYTF. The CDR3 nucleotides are TGCGCCAGCAGCCAAGATTACAGAAACTATGGCTACACCTTC.

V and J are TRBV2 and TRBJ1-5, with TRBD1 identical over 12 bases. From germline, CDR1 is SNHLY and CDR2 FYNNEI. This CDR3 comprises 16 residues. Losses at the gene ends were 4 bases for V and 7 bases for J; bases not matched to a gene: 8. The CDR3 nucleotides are TGTGCCAGCAGTGCGACCGGGACAGGGGGCCGGCAGCCCCAGCATTTT. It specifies CASSATGTGGRQPQHF.

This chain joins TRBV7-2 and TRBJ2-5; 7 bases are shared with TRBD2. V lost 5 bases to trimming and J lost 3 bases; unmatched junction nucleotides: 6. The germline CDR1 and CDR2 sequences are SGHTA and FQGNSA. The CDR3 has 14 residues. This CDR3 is CASSPWGGKETQYF. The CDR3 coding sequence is TGTGCCAGCAGCCCTTGGGGGGGGAAAGAGACCCAGTACTTC.

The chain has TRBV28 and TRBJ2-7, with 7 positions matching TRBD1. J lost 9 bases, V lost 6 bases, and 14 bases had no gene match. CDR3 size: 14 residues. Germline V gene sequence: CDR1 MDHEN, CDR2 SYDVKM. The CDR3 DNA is TGTGCCAGCAGCCAACCCTGGGACAGCCCGGGGCAGTACTTC. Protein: CASSQPWDSPGQYF.

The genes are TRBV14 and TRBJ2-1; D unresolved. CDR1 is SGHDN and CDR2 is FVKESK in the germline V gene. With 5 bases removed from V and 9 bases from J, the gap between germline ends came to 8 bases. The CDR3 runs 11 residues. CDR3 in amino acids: CASSVYSEQFF. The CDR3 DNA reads TGTGCCAGCAGCGTTTACTCTGAGCAGTTCTTC.

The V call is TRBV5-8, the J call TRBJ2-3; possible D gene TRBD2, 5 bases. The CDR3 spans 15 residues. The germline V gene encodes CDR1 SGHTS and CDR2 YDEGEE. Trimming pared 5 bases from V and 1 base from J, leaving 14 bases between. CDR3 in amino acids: CASSSFGVGTDTQYF. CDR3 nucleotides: TGTGCCAGCAGTTCGTTCGGGGTAGGCACAGATACGCAGTATTTT.

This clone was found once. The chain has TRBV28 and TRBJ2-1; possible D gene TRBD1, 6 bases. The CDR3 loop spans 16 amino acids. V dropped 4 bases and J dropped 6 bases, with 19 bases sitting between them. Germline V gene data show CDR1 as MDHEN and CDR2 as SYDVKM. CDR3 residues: CASSSSTGKGGNEQFF. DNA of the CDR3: TGTGCCAGCAGTTCATCAACAGGGAAGGGCGGCAATGAGCAGTTCTTC.

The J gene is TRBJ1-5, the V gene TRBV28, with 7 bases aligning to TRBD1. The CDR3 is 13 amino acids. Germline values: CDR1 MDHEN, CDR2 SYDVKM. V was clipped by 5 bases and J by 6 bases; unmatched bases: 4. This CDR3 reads CASSRDRAQPQHF. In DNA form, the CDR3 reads TGTGCCAGCAGTCGGGACAGAGCTCAGCCCCAGCATTTT. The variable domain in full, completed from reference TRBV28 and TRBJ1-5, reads DVKVTQSSRYLVKRTGEKVFLECVQDMDHENMFWYRQDPGLGLRLIYFSYDVKMKEKGDIPEGYSVSREKKERFSLILESASTNQTSMYLCASSRDRAQPQHFGDGTRLSIL.

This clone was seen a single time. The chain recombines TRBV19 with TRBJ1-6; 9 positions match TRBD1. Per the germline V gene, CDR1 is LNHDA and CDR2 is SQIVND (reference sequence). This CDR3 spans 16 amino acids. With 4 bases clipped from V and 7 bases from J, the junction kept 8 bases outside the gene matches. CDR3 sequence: CASSRTDRGRNSPLHF. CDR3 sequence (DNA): TGTGCCAGTAGTAGAACGGACAGGGGAAGGAATTCACCCCTCCACTTT. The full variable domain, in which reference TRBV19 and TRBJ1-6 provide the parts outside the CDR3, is DGGITQSPKYLFRKEGQNVTLSCEQNLNHDAMYWYRQDPGQGLRLIYYSQIVNDFQKGDIAEGYSVSREKKESFPLTVTSAQKNPTAFYLCASSRTDRGRNSPLHFGNGTRLTVT.

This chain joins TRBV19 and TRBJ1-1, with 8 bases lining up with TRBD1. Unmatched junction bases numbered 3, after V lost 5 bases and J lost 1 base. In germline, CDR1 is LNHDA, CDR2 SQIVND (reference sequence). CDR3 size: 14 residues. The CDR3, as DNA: TGTGCCAGTAGTGAGACAGGGGCGAACACTGAAGCTTTCTTT. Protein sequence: CASSETGANTEAFF. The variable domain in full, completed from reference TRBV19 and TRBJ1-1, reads DGGITQSPKYLFRKEGQNVTLSCEQNLNHDAMYWYRQDPGQGLRLIYYSQIVNDFQKGDIAEGYSVSREKKESFPLTVTSAQKNPTAFYLCASSETGANTEAFFGQGTRLTVV.

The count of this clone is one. As DNA, the CDR3 is TGTGCCAGCAGCTTCGGTATTACAGATACGCAGTATTTT. It encodes CASSFGITDTQYF. V usage is TRBV7-2 and J usage is TRBJ2-3; no reliable D call. The CDR3 contains 13 residues. With 3 bases removed from V and 3 bases from J, the gap between germline ends came to 7 bases. Germline V lookup: CDR1 SGHTA, CDR2 FQGNSA.

CDR3 region: CASSSGTSGRYNEQFF. The CDR3 nucleotides read TGTGCCAGCAGCAGCGGGACTAGCGGCCGCTACAATGAGCAGTTCTTC. The chain carries TRBV7-2 and TRBJ2-1; TRBD2 agrees at 11 bases. The J segment lost 3 bases and the V segment lost 5 bases, leaving 6 bases of the junction unmatched. The CDR3 sequence is 16 residues long. Germline V gene data show CDR1 as SGHTA and CDR2 as FQGNSA.

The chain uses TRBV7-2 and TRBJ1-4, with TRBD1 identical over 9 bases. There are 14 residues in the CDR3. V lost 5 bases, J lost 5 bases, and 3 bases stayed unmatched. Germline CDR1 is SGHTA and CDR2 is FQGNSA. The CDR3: CASSTDRGNEKLFF. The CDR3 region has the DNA TGTGCCAGCAGCACCGACAGGGGGAATGAAAAACTGTTTTTT.

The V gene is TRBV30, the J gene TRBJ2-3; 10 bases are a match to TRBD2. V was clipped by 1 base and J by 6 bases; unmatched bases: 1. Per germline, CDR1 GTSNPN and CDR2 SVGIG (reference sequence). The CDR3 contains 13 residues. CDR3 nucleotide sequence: TGTGCCTGGAGTGCACTAGCGGGGGATACGCAGTATTTT. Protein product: CAWSALAGDTQYF.